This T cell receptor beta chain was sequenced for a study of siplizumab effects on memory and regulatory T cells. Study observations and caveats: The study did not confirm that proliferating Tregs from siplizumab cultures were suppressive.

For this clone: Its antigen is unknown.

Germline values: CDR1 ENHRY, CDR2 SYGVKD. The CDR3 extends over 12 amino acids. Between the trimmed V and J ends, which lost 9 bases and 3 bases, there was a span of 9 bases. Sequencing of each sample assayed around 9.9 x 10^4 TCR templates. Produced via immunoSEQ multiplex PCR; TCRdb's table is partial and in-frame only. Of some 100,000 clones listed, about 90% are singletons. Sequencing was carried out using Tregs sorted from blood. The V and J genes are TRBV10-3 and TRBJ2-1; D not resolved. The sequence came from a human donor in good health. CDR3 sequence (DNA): TGTGCCATTGGGTTTGACTACAATGAGCAGTTCTTC. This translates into CAIGFDYNEQFF.